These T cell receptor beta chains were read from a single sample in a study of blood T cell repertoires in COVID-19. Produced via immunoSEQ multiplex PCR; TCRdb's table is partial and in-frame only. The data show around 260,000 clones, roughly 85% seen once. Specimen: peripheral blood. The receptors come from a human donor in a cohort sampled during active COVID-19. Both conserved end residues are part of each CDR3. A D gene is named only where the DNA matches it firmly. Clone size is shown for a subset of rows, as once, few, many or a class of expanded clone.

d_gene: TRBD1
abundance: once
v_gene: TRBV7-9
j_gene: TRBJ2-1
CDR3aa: CASSGRDRVVNNEQFF
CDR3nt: TGTGCCAGCAGCGGCAGGGACAGGGTCGTCAACAATGAGCAGTTCTTC

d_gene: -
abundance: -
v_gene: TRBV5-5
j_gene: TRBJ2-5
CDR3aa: CASSRAGAGGQETQYF
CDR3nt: TGTGCCAGCAGCCGCGCGGGGGCGGGGGGACAGGAGACCCAGTACTTC

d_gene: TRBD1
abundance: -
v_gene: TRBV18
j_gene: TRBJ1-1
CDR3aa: CASSPNRGNTEAFF
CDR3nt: TGTGCCAGCTCACCGAACAGGGGGAACACTGAAGCTTTCTTT

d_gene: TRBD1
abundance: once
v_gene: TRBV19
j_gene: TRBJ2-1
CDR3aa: CASSMGTGGGYEQFF
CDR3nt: TGTGCCAGTAGTATGGGGACAGGGGGCGGCTATGAGCAGTTCTTC

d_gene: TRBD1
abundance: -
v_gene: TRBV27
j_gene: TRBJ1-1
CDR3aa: CASSDHRGNTEAFF
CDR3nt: TGTGCCAGCAGTGACCACAGGGGGAACACTGAAGCTTTCTTT

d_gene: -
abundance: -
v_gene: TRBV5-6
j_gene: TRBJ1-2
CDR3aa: CASSRTGTYTF
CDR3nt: TGTGCCAGCAGCCGGACCGGGACTTACACCTTC

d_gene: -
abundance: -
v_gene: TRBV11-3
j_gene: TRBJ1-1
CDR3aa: CASSFGLNTEAFF
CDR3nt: TGTGCCAGCAGCTTCGGTCTGAACACTGAAGCTTTCTTT

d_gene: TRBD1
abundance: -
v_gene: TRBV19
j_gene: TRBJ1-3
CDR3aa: CASSGTGTGNTIYF
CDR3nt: TGTGCCAGTAGTGGGACAGGGACTGGAAACACCATATATTTT

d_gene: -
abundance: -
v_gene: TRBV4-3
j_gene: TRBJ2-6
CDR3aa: CASSQGLGAGANVLTF
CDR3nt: TGCGCCAGCAGCCAAGGATTGGGAGCTGGGGCCAACGTCCTGACTTTC

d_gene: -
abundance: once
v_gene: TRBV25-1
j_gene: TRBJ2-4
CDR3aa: CASSESGVENIQYF
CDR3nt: TGTGCCAGCAGTGAATCGGGAGTCGAAAACATTCAGTACTTC

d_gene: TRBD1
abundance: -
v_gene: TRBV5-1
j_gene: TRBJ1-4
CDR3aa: CASSRTGEDEKLFF
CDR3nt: TGCGCCAGCAGCAGGACAGGGGAGGATGAAAAACTGTTTTTT

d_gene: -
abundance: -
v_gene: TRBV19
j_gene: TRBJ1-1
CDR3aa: CASTPRGRRDTEAFF
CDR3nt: TGTGCCAGTACCCCCAGAGGGCGGCGGGACACTGAAGCTTTCTTT

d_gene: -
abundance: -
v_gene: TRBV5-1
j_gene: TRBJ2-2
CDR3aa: CASSLQLNTGELFF
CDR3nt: TGCGCCAGCAGCTTACAACTAAACACCGGGGAGCTGTTTTTT

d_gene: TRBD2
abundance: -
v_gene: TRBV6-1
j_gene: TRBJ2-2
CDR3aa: CASSGGLAGGVTGELFF
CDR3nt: TGTGCCAGCAGTGGTGGACTAGCGGGAGGGGTGACCGGGGAGCTGTTTTTT

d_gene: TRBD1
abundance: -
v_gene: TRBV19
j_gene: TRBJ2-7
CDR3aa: CASRRQGASYEQYF
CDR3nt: TGTGCCAGTAGACGACAGGGGGCCTCCTACGAGCAGTACTTC

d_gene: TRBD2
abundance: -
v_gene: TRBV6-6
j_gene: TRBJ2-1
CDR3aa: CASSRRDRGLAGVYNEQFF
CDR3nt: TGTGCCAGCAGTCGACGGGACAGGGGACTAGCGGGAGTGTACAATGAGCAGTTCTTC

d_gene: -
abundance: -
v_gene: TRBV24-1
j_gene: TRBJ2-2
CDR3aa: CATSPGGAGELFF
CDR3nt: TGTGCCACCAGTCCAGGAGGGGCCGGGGAGCTGTTTTTT

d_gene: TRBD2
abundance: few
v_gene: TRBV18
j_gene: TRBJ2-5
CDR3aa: CASSRERGWETQYF
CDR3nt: TGTGCCAGCTCACGGGAGCGGGGATGGGAGACCCAGTACTTC

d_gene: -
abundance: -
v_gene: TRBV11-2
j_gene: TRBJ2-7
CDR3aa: CASLRRAGVFYEQYF
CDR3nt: TGTGCCAGCCTCCGTAGGGCGGGTGTTTTCTACGAGCAGTACTTC

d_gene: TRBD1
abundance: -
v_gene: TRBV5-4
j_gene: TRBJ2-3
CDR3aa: CASKVGGQVTDTQYF
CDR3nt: TGTGCCAGCAAGGTAGGGGGACAGGTCACAGATACGCAGTATTTT